The 25 T cell receptor beta chains reported below all come from one sample, sequenced in a study of T cell changes during pregnancy in multiple sclerosis. This table comes from immunoSEQ multiplex PCR, and its TCRdb copy is limited to in-frame clones, with some not included. The sample shows 100,000 or so clones, approximately 92% of them seen only once. The sequences come from peripheral blood, collected in the first trimester of pregnancy. These receptors originate from a female donor with multiple sclerosis, enrolled in a pregnancy study.

The V and J genes are TRBV6-5 and TRBJ2-7; D uncertain. The germline gives CDR1 MNHEY, CDR2 SVGAGI. CDR3 size: 14 residues. V lost 0 bases and J lost 3, with 9 bases in between. CDR3 amino acids: CASSYSIEDYEQYF. In nucleotides, the CDR3 is TGTGCCAGCAGTTACTCGATAGAGGACTACGAGCAGTACTTC.

The V gene is TRBV29-1, the J gene TRBJ1-6; TRBD1 is a possible D gene (6 bases). The germline V gene has CDR1 SQVTM and CDR2 ANQGSEA. This CDR3 region has 13 residues. V gave up 7 bases and J gave up 7 bases, with 14 bases separating them. The CDR3 nucleotides read TGCAGCGGGAATCAGGGGTCGAATTCACCCCTCCACTTT. Translated, it gives CSGNQGSNSPLHF.

This clone was observed a handful of times. The rearrangement links TRBV7-2 to TRBJ2-5; no clear D. V lost 1 base to trimming and J lost 5 bases, with 11 bases between them. CDR1 and CDR2 from the germline V gene are SGHTA and FQGNSA. CDR3 length: 14 residues. The CDR3 DNA reads TGTGCCAGCAGCTTAGGGATTACGAGGGAGACCCAGTACTTC. Residues: CASSLGITRETQYF.

The sample holds one count of this clone. The rearrangement uses TRBV14 and TRBJ2-3; D may be TRBD1 (5 bases). There are 12 residues in the CDR3. V lost 1 base and J 9 bases, leaving 8 bases between the germline ends. Germline CDR1 reads SGHDN; CDR2 reads FVKESK. The CDR3 loop reads CASSQGGSTQYF. Here the CDR3 DNA reads TGTGCCAGCAGCCAAGGGGGCTCGACGCAGTATTTT.

This chain uses TRBV2 with TRBJ1-1; 11 bases match TRBD1. Trimming removed 8 bases from V and 4 bases from J; junction bases left unmatched: 3. Germline V CDR1 and CDR2: SNHLY, FYNNEI. The CDR3 extends over 13 amino acids. The CDR3 spells CASGDRGSTEAFF. DNA of the CDR3: TGTGCCAGCGGGGACAGGGGGAGCACTGAAGCTTTCTTT.

V usage is TRBV7-6 and J usage is TRBJ1-1; a possible D gene is TRBD1 (5 bases). V dropped 5 bases and J dropped 6 bases, with 19 bases sitting between them. The germline V gene encodes CDR1 SGHVS and CDR2 FNYEAQ. The CDR3 contains 15 residues. Here the CDR3 reads CASSPLGGLGPEAFF. CDR3 DNA: TGTGCCAGCAGCCCTCTTGGGGGACTGGGCCCTGAAGCTTTCTTT.

This chain joins TRBV11-2 and TRBJ2-5; weak D call: TRBD2 (5 bases). CDR3 length: 13 amino acids. Deletions cut 3 bases from V and 5 bases from J, with 10 bases between. Germline V lookup: CDR1 SGHAT, CDR2 FQNNGV. CDR3 DNA sequence: TGTGCCAGCAGCTTGGATCCGGGGGAGACCCAGTACTTC. Amino acid sequence: CASSLDPGETQYF.

V is TRBV6-1 and J is TRBJ1-3, with D unclear. This CDR3 region has 16 residues. Germline CDR1 and CDR2: MNHNS and SASEGT. V was pared by 1 base and J by 0 bases, with 10 bases between. The CDR3 spells CASSEDPETSGNTIYF. CDR3 sequence (DNA): TGTGCCAGCAGTGAAGATCCGGAGACCTCTGGAAACACCATATATTTT.

CDR3 loop: CASSYSIRFEPQHF. The DNA of the CDR3 is TGTGCCAGCAGTTACTCGATCAGGTTCGAGCCCCAGCATTTT. The chain combines TRBV6-7 with TRBJ1-5; no reliable D call. TRBV6-7 is noted as an ORF with a role that remains uncertain. This CDR3 region has 14 residues. The V end lost 0 bases, the J end lost 8 bases, and 11 bases lay between the germline ends.

The CDR3 nucleotides are TGTGCCAGCAGCTTGTCTGGCCCCTGGGGGGGAATATACAATGAGCAGTTCTTC. Its translation: CASSLSGPWGGIYNEQFF. The V call is TRBV7-8, the J call TRBJ2-1, with 7 bases lining up with TRBD2. Trimming cost V 3 bases and J 4 bases; bases outside gene matches: 15. CDR1 and CDR2 from the germline V gene are SGHVS and FQNEAQ. CDR3 size: 18 residues.

This rearrangement joins TRBV7-9 to TRBJ2-5; TRBD2 might be the D (7 bases). CDR1 is SEHNR, CDR2 FQNEAQ, per germline (reference sequence). Trimming pared 5 bases from V and 5 bases from J, leaving 21 bases between. The CDR3 totals 16 residues. As DNA, the CDR3 is TGTGCCAGCAGCCACGGGGGGCAGGGGCCGAGGGAGACCCAGTACTTC. This codes for CASSHGGQGPRETQYF.

The chain combines TRBV5-4 with TRBJ2-1, with D perhaps matching TRBD2 (7 bases). This CDR3 comprises 20 residues. The V end lost 4 bases, the J end lost 6 bases, and 32 bases lay between the germline ends. CDR1 and CDR2 (germline): SGHNT, YYREEE (reference sequence). The CDR3 is CASSNKGGLEARLGGNEQFF. In DNA, the CDR3 is TGTGCCAGCAGCAATAAGGGGGGGCTGGAAGCCCGGCTGGGGGGCAATGAGCAGTTCTTC.

This chain's CDR3 is CASSEWGRGRGTGELFF. CDR3 nucleotide sequence: TGTGCCAGCAGTGAATGGGGGCGGGGGCGAGGCACCGGGGAGCTGTTTTTT. The rearrangement uses TRBV25-1 and TRBJ2-2; perhaps TRBD2 as D (7 bases). Germline loops: CDR1 MGHDK, CDR2 SYGVNS. Deletions cut 1 base from V and 4 bases from J, with 16 bases between. This CDR3 comprises 17 residues.

J is TRBJ1-1 and V is TRBV11-2; the match to TRBD1 covers 8 bases. This CDR3 is built from 14 residues. Germline V gene lookup returns CDR1 SGHAT and CDR2 FQNNGV. V was pared by 3 bases and J by 4 bases, with 4 bases of the junction left unmatched. The chain's CDR3 is CASSLSTGGTEAFF. CDR3 nucleotides: TGTGCCAGCAGCTTGTCCACAGGGGGCACTGAAGCTTTCTTT.

The CDR3 DNA follows: TGCGCCAGCAGCCTCTCCTCGGATACGCAGTATTTT. Protein sequence: CASSLSSDTQYF. The chain employs TRBV4-1 and TRBJ2-3, with D hard to call. Germline V lookup: CDR1 MGHRA, CDR2 YSYEKL. Trimming shortened V by 4 bases and J by 6 bases, and 8 bases separated the two germline ends. The CDR3 sequence is 12 residues long.

This clone was counted a few times. This sequence joins TRBV4-2 and TRBJ1-1; D might be TRBD1 (5 bases). This CDR3 comprises 15 residues. V gave up 0 bases and J gave up 1 base, with 9 bases separating them. CDR1 and CDR2 (germline): LGHNA, YNFKEQ. The CDR3 DNA reads as TGTGCCAGCAGCCAAGAACCCAGGGCGAACACTGAAGCTTTCTTT. Translating gives CASSQEPRANTEAFF.

The chain links TRBV5-3 to TRBJ1-1, with D tentatively TRBD1 (6 bases). TRBV5-3 is designated an ORF whose function remains uncertain. The CDR3 is 18 residues long. Trimming pared 5 bases from V and 0 bases from J, leaving 23 bases between. Written as DNA, the CDR3 is TGTGCCAGAAGTACAGGGATCAGCTCAGCGTCAATGAACACTGAAGCTTTCTTT. Translating it yields CARSTGISSASMNTEAFF.

The chain joins TRBV6-6 to TRBJ1-2; possibly TRBD1 for D (6 bases). Germline CDR1 is MNHNY and CDR2 is SVGAGI (reference sequence). The V end lost 6 bases, the J end lost 8 bases, and 13 bases lay between the germline ends. The CDR3 covers 12 residues. The CDR3 DNA sequence: TGTGCCAGCAGACTAAAGGGGGAGGGCTACACCTTC. Protein sequence: CASRLKGEGYTF.

This clone appeared a single time. The chain is built from TRBV2 and TRBJ2-5; 7 bases map to TRBD2. Germline CDR1 reads SNHLY; CDR2 reads FYNNEI. The CDR3 has 15 residues. The J segment lost 7 bases and the V segment lost 8 bases, leaving 16 bases of the junction unmatched. The CDR3 protein is CASGGGSGPRGTQYF. CDR3 sequence (DNA): TGTGCCAGCGGCGGGGGAAGCGGACCTCGGGGGACCCAGTACTTC.

The J gene is TRBJ2-2, the V gene TRBV7-3; 10 positions agree with TRBD2. The CDR3 runs 15 residues. Trimming removed 4 bases from V and 6 bases from J; junction bases left unmatched: 5. In germline, CDR1 is SGHTA, CDR2 FQGTGA. Written as DNA, the CDR3 is TGTGCCAGCAGCTCGCCTAGCGGGGGAGCCGGGGAGCTGTTTTTT. Translation: CASSSPSGGAGELFF.

This rearrangement joins TRBV10-3 to TRBJ1-2; weak D call: TRBD1 (5 bases). Between the trimmed V and J ends, which lost 8 bases and 6 bases, there was a span of 16 bases. The germline V gene has CDR1 ENHRY and CDR2 SYGVKD. CDR3 size: 13 residues. CDR3 sequence reads: CAIRSAGVNGYTF. DNA of the CDR3: TGTGCCATCCGTTCCGCGGGGGTAAATGGCTACACCTTC.

The CDR3 DNA sequence: TGTGCCAGCAGCGCCACCGGGGGGCAGGAGACCCAGTACTTC. Protein: CASSATGGQETQYF. The rearrangement joins TRBV7-8 to TRBJ2-5, with TRBD2 as a possible D gene (7 bases). Deletions cut 5 bases from V and 5 bases from J, with 15 bases between. There are 14 residues in the CDR3. Germline lookup yields CDR1 SGHVS and CDR2 FQNEAQ.

This chain links TRBV15 with TRBJ1-2, with 7 bases that match TRBD1. Germline lookup yields CDR1 LNHNV and CDR2 YYDKDF (reference sequence). V dropped 3 bases and J dropped 0; count of bases not matched to a gene: 4. The CDR3 consists of 15 residues. The CDR3 DNA follows: TGTGCCACCAGCAGGGGGGACAGAGCTAACTATGGCTACACCTTC. Its protein is CATSRGDRANYGYTF.

The CDR3 reads CASSLGAYSNQPQHF. The CDR3 DNA sequence: TGTGCCAGCAGCTTAGGTGCCTATAGCAATCAGCCCCAGCATTTT. This rearrangement joins TRBV7-6 to TRBJ1-5; D ambiguous. Trimming took off 1 base at V and 0 bases at J, with 7 bases between the two ends. The CDR3 contains 15 residues. In germline, CDR1 is SGHVS, CDR2 FNYEAQ.

The CDR3 DNA is TGTGCCAGTCAATCCGGGACAGGGGTTGGCGAGCAGTACTTC. This encodes CASQSGTGVGEQYF. This sequence joins TRBV19 and TRBJ2-7; 10 positions match TRBD1. This CDR3 has 14 amino acids. Germline values: CDR1 LNHDA, CDR2 SQIVND (reference sequence). Trimming took 8 bases from V and 6 from J; bases not matched to a gene: 10. The complete variable domain, with remaining parts taken from reference TRBV19 and TRBJ2-7, reads DGGITQSPKYLFRKEGQNVTLSCEQNLNHDAMYWYRQDPGQGLRLIYYSQIVNDFQKGDIAEGYSVSREKKESFPLTVTSAQKNPTAFYLCASQSGTGVGEQYFGPGTRLTVT.